Sequencing of this T cell receptor (beta chain) was carried out in a study of T cells after yellow fever vaccination (dated 2019 in TCRdb). At the level of the whole study: The SMART-Seq v4 Ultra Low Input RNA kit was used to prepare libraries from fractions with low cell numbers. To follow T-cell clones before and after primary and booster YFV17D yellow fever vaccination, bulk TCR alpha and beta repertoires were sequenced over time. Two healthy male donors, one aged 18 to 30 and one aged 30 to 40 years, were included in the cohort. Blood samples were taken at several timepoints before and after primary and secondary immunization, and bulk PBMC replicates and cell subsets were isolated. The full study reports these points: Because only two donors were included in the study, the extent to which the findings can be generalized is limited. Most clones expanded after primary vaccination (around 97% of CD4 and around 89% of CD8) were re-detected after the booster, suggesting that broad memory maintenance occurred. FACS-sorted repertoires could contain abundant contaminating clonotypes from the bulk population, so computational filtering was required. A small fraction of clonotypes showed up in both the CD4 and CD8 compartments, probably as a result of convergent recombination. Compared with the primary T-cell response, the secondary T-cell response was faster but weaker, reaching its peak on day 5 rather than on day 15.

The germline ends are 15 bases apart after V is trimmed by 0 bases and J by 7 bases. Inclusive of the bounding cysteine and phenylalanine, the CDR3 is 14 residues long. Just the 42-base CDR3 DNA is kept, in frame starting at base 1. Based on the germline V gene, the CDR1 and CDR2 sequences are SQVTM and ANQGSEA. This specimen's treatment or condition label, interpreted: live attenuated yellow fever vaccine strain. At each blood-draw timepoint, two biological replicates of bulk PBMCs were obtained. PBMCs were isolated from peripheral blood using a standard Ficoll-Paque protocol. TriZol was used to extract RNA from bulk PBMCs, from CD4 and CD8 fractions, and from dextramer-positive and dextramer-negative fractions. This sample was sequenced with an Illumina NovaSeq 6000. Synthesis of TCR cDNA relied on 5'RACE template switching, a step that introduced a universal primer site along with unique molecular identifiers. Priming for cDNA synthesis came from both the TCR alpha and TCR beta constant segments. Libraries were amplified in two PCR steps, with sample barcodes and sequencing adapters added in the second step. Libraries were sequenced on Illumina HiSeq 2500 (2x100 bp) or NovaSeq (2x150 bp). Processing in the source paper ran as follows. MIGEC handled demultiplexing of reads and collapsing into UMI consensus sequences, while MiXCR performed V(D)J alignment. Vaccine-responding clonotypes were identified with edgeR using replicate PBMC samples, with FDR below 0.01 and a log2 fold change above 5 up to day 15 being required. CD4 or CD8 identity was assigned to each bulk clonotype according to whether the clonotype was present at higher abundance in the sequenced CD4 repertoire or the sequenced CD8 repertoire. TCRdb itself trimmed the public reads at Q25 with fastp, ran MiXCR and retained productive beta chains. Entries are consolidated by CDR3 protein sequence, retaining the most common genes and DNA. The V and J calls here are based on TCRdb, not the publication. The sample contains 400,000 or so distinct CDR3 sequences, approximately 18% of them found a single time. The biggest ten clones account for 15% to 20% of the sample.

This clonotype occurred a few times. Its antigen is currently not known. There are no base qualities to consult, and no much larger clone falls within one base. This TCR derives from a man aged 18 to 30 who received the YFV17D yellow fever vaccine. The rearrangement combines TRBV29-1 with TRBJ1-2; the D gene lacks a confident call. The sample was PBMCs, taken before the yellow fever booster vaccination. The DNA reads as follows: TGCAGCGTTGAAGATCCCCGCGGCGTCTCTGGCTACACCTTC. Its protein is CSVEDPRGVSGYTF. The entire variable domain, with the stretches around the CDR3 drawn from the reference TRBV29-1 and TRBJ1-2 proteins, is SAVISQKPSRDICQRGTSLTIQCQVDSQVTMMFWYRQQPGQSLTLIATANQGSEATYESGFVIDKFPISRPNLTFSTLTVSNMSPEDSSIYLCSVEDPRGVSGYTFGSGTRLTVV.